Shown below are 25 T cell receptor beta chains from a single sample sequenced in a study of cytomegalovirus exposure and HLA in healthy donors. 13 Jbeta primers and 60 Vbeta primers were used for the PCR. The table came from immunoSEQ multiplex PCR; TCRdb's copy has only in-frame clones and leaves some out. The table lists around 150,000 clones. Sequencing was performed on PBMCs. The source of these receptors is a man aged 40-50 years in good health and CMV-seronegative.

This chain links TRBV2 with TRBJ1-5; a weak D match, TRBD1 (6 bases). V lost 6 bases, J lost 0 bases, and 12 bases lay in between. The CDR3 extends over 15 amino acids. Germline CDR1 reads SNHLY; CDR2 reads FYNNEI. This chain's CDR3 is CASSEADSSNQPQHF. CDR3 sequence (DNA): TGTGCCAGCAGCGAGGCGGACAGTAGCAATCAGCCCCAGCATTTT.

The chain employs TRBV13 and TRBJ1-1, with unresolved D. Trimming shortened V by 5 bases and J by 4 bases, and 17 bases separated the two germline ends. CDR3 length equals 15 residues. The germline gives CDR1 PRHDT, CDR2 FYEKMQ (reference sequence). Written as DNA, the CDR3 is TGTGCCAGCAGCCAATTGGGCATGCCGTCCACTGAAGCTTTCTTT. Amino acids: CASSQLGMPSTEAFF. The full variable domain, its missing parts supplied by reference TRBV13 and TRBJ1-1, is AAGVIQSPRHLIKEKRETATLKCYPIPRHDTVYWYQQGPGQDPQFLISFYEKMQSDKGSIPDRFSAQQFSDYHSELNMSSLELGDSALYFCASSQLGMPSTEAFFGQGTRLTVV.

The J gene is TRBJ2-1, the V gene TRBV7-2; TRBD2 agrees at 10 bases. In germline, CDR1 is SGHTA, CDR2 FQGNSA. V gave up 2 bases and J gave up 8 bases; unmatched junction bases: 3. The CDR3 runs 14 residues. The CDR3 is CASSLLAGADEQFF. The CDR3 DNA reads TGTGCCAGCAGCTTACTAGCGGGGGCCGATGAGCAGTTCTTC.

The CDR3 coding sequence is TGCGCCAGCAGCACGGACAGGGTTGAAAAACTGTTTTTT. This encodes CASSTDRVEKLFF. The V call is TRBV5-1, the J call TRBJ1-4, with TRBD1 matching 8 bases. Germline V lookup: CDR1 SGHRS, CDR2 YFSETQ. J lost 7 bases, V lost 4 bases, and 3 bases had no gene match. This CDR3 has 13 amino acids.

The genes are TRBV4-1 and TRBJ2-4; 8 bases line up with TRBD2. The CDR3 is 16 residues long. Germline lookup yields CDR1 MGHRA and CDR2 YSYEKL. V shed 0 bases, J shed 7 bases, and the junction held 8 bases outside the gene matches. The CDR3 sequence is CASSQDPRGGSNIQYF. CDR3 sequence (DNA): TGCGCCAGCAGCCAAGATCCACGGGGGGGATCGAACATTCAGTACTTC.

The J gene is TRBJ1-6, the V gene TRBV10-3; TRBD1 matches 8 bases. The CDR3 has 13 residues. CDR1 is ENHRY and CDR2 is SYGVKD in the germline V gene. V trimming: 11 bases; J trimming: 5 bases; junction bases outside the gene matches: 5. The CDR3 bases are TGTGCCTCGGGACAGGATCATAATTCACCCCTCCACTTT. Residues: CASGQDHNSPLHF.

The chain is built from TRBV11-2 and TRBJ2-2, with 9 bases lining up with TRBD2. With 0 bases clipped from V and 4 bases from J, the junction kept 3 bases outside the gene matches. The CDR3 totals 16 residues. CDR1 SGHAT and CDR2 FQNNGV come from the germline V gene. In nucleotides, the CDR3 is TGTGCCAGCAGCTTAGATCGTAGCGGGGGCACCGGGGAGCTGTTTTTT. Encoded protein: CASSLDRSGGTGELFF.

CDR3 residues: CASSFPPGGKGTEAFF. The CDR3 DNA sequence: TGTGCCAGCAGCTTCCCCCCAGGGGGCAAGGGCACTGAAGCTTTCTTT. V usage is TRBV7-8 and J usage is TRBJ1-1; 8 positions agree with TRBD1. With V trimmed by 3 bases and J by 4 bases, 10 bases remained unmatched. Per the germline V gene, CDR1 is SGHVS and CDR2 is FQNEAQ. This CDR3 is built from 16 residues.

The chain carries TRBV9 and TRBJ1-1, with 8 nucleotides matching TRBD1. J was trimmed by 8 bases and V by 1 base; bases with no gene match: 7. The CDR3 contains 14 residues. Germline CDR1 reads SGDLS; CDR2 reads YYNGEE. The CDR3 protein is CASSVSGTGTEAFF. CDR3 in DNA: TGTGCCAGCAGCGTATCAGGGACAGGAACCGAAGCTTTCTTT.

J is TRBJ2-7 and V is TRBV2; 7 nucleotides align to TRBD1. The CDR3 totals 14 residues. Per germline, CDR1 SNHLY and CDR2 FYNNEI. Losses at the gene ends were 4 bases for V and 1 base for J; bases not matched to a gene: 4. In DNA, the CDR3 is TGTGCCAGCAGTGGCGGCAGGGGGTCCTACGAGCAGTACTTC. Its protein product is CASSGGRGSYEQYF.

The genes are TRBV4-2 and TRBJ2-7, with TRBD2 matching over 7 bases. The trim removed 0 bases at V and 5 bases at J, leaving 4 bases unmatched. CDR3 size: 14 residues. Germline assignment: CDR1 LGHNA and CDR2 YNFKEQ. CDR3 sequence (DNA): TGTGCCAGCAGCCAAGACAGGACTAGTCACGAGCAGTACTTC. As protein: CASSQDRTSHEQYF.

The rearrangement uses TRBV28 and TRBJ1-5; 8 nucleotides agree with TRBD1. This CDR3 comprises 16 residues. V dropped 3 bases and J dropped 5; count of bases not matched to a gene: 9. Germline CDR1 and CDR2: MDHEN and SYDVKM. The CDR3 sequence: CASSLYLQGADQPQHF. The CDR3 nucleotides are TGTGCCAGCAGTTTGTATCTTCAGGGGGCGGATCAGCCCCAGCATTTT.

J is TRBJ1-2 and V is TRBV19; 8 bases line up with TRBD1. Germline CDR1 and CDR2: LNHDA and SQIVND (reference sequence). This CDR3 is built from 15 residues. The trim removed 1 base at V and 6 bases at J, leaving 7 bases unmatched. The CDR3 sequence: CASSIGTGQRNGYTF. DNA of the CDR3: TGTGCCAGTAGTATAGGGACAGGGCAACGAAATGGCTACACCTTC.

J is TRBJ1-2 and V is TRBV10-3; tentatively, D is TRBD1 (6 bases). There are 15 residues in the CDR3. CDR1 is ENHRY and CDR2 is SYGVKD in the germline V gene. V was cut by 6 bases and J by 0 bases, with 14 bases left in between. Written as DNA, the CDR3 is TGTGCCATCAGAGGGGACACCCGACCTAACTATGGCTACACCTTC. Translation: CAIRGDTRPNYGYTF.

The chain has TRBV7-2 and TRBJ2-7, with D unresolved. Trimming took off 5 bases at V and 5 bases at J, with 16 bases between the two ends. CDR3 size: 14 residues. Germline CDR1 reads SGHTA; CDR2 reads FQGNSA. CDR3 sequence reads: CASSPAPFRDEQYF. For the CDR3, the DNA is TGTGCCAGCAGCCCAGCCCCTTTTCGGGACGAGCAGTACTTC.

The chain links TRBV7-3 to TRBJ2-5, with a possible D match to TRBD1 (6 bases). Trimming stripped 1 base from V and 1 base from J, with 10 bases between. The CDR3 covers 15 residues. Germline V gives CDR1 SGHTA, CDR2 FQGTGA. CDR3 sequence: CASSLNSGAQETQYF. CDR3 nucleotide sequence: TGTGCCAGCAGCTTAAATTCAGGGGCCCAAGAGACCCAGTACTTC.

The chain links TRBV5-1 to TRBJ2-5; 11 bases map to TRBD2. CDR3 length equals 16 residues. CDR1 is SGHRS and CDR2 is YFSETQ in the germline V gene. The trim removed 3 bases at V and 2 bases at J, leaving 6 bases unmatched. CDR3: CASSYGLAGSQETQYF. CDR3 in DNA: TGCGCCAGCAGCTACGGACTAGCGGGCTCTCAAGAGACCCAGTACTTC.

The rearrangement links TRBV6-6 to TRBJ2-5, with D possibly being TRBD2 (5 bases). TRBJ2-7 matches the DNA end more closely, so the J call is doubtful. Germline V gene data show CDR1 as MNHNY and CDR2 as SVGAGI (reference sequence). The CDR3 sequence is 13 residues long. The DNA for the CDR3 is TGTGCCAGCAGGGAGGAGGAAAGCTACGAGCAGTACTTC. Residues: CASREEESYEQYF.

The chain couples TRBV19 to TRBJ2-7; 9 bases are shared with TRBD1. The CDR3 is 16 residues long. Germline values: CDR1 LNHDA, CDR2 SQIVND (reference sequence). J gave up 1 base and V 7 bases, and 11 bases lay outside the gene matches. The CDR3 DNA sequence: TGTGCCAGTAAACTAAAGCCGGGACAGGGTTCCTACGAGCAGTACTTC. As protein: CASKLKPGQGSYEQYF.

The chain couples TRBV4-3 to TRBJ2-1; 7 nucleotides align to TRBD2. Germline-derived CDR1 and CDR2 are LGHNA and YSLEER. This CDR3 has 15 residues. V trimming: 1 base; J trimming: 8 bases; junction bases outside the gene matches: 8. This chain's CDR3 is CASSQGSGATYEQFF. The CDR3 DNA sequence: TGCGCCAGCAGCCAAGGAAGCGGGGCAACCTATGAGCAGTTCTTC.

The chain joins TRBV4-3 to TRBJ1-5, with D uncertain. Per the germline V gene, CDR1 is LGHNA and CDR2 is YSLEER. The length of the CDR3 is 15 residues. The V end was cut by 3 bases, the J end by 7 bases, with 16 bases between. CDR3: CASSHSTRGSQPQHF. The CDR3 bases are TGCGCCAGCAGCCACAGTACCCGGGGAAGCCAGCCCCAGCATTTT.

This chain uses TRBV5-1 with TRBJ1-1; TRBD1 aligns across 10 bases. The V segment lost 4 bases and the J segment 3 bases; nucleotides outside the gene matches: 6. CDR1 SGHRS and CDR2 YFSETQ come from the germline V gene. This CDR3 is 15 amino acids long. The CDR3 DNA is TGCGCCAGCAGCGGCGGGACAGGGGTATACACTGAAGCTTTCTTT. Translated, it gives CASSGGTGVYTEAFF.

The rearrangement uses TRBV5-6 and TRBJ1-1; TRBD1 aligns across 8 bases. Per germline, CDR1 SGHDT and CDR2 YYEEEE. The trim removed 4 bases at V and 10 bases at J, leaving 3 bases unmatched. The CDR3 is 11 amino acids. The CDR3 loop reads CASSLGQGAFF. CDR3 DNA: TGTGCCAGCAGCCTCGGACAGGGAGCTTTCTTT. The full variable domain, rest sourced from reference TRBV5-6 and TRBJ1-1, is DAGVTQSPTHLIKTRGQQVTLRCSPKSGHDTVSWYQQALGQGPQFIFQYYEEEERQRGNFPDRFSGHQFPNYSSELNVNALLLGDSALYLCASSLGQGAFFGQGTRLTVV.

This chain joins TRBV7-6 and TRBJ1-5, with TRBD1 as a possible D gene (5 bases). This CDR3 region has 17 residues. The germline V gene has CDR1 SGHVS and CDR2 FNYEAQ. Trimming pared 3 bases from V and 2 bases from J, leaving 17 bases between. CDR3 bases: TGTGCCAGCAGCTTCGGTCCCCAGGGTGGTGGCAATCAGCCCCAGCATTTT. This encodes CASSFGPQGGGNQPQHF.

The chain employs TRBV6-6 and TRBJ2-5; 9 bases are a match to TRBD1. The CDR3 has 15 amino acids. With 3 bases clipped from V and 4 bases from J, the junction kept 6 bases outside the gene matches. Germline values: CDR1 MNHNY, CDR2 SVGAGI (reference sequence). CDR3 DNA: TGTGCCAGCAGTTATAGACAGGGGGAGGGAGAGACCCAGTACTTC. This sequence encodes CASSYRQGEGETQYF.